Listed here are 31 T cell receptor beta chains from one sample, sequenced in a study of T cell responses to AZD1222 COVID-19 vaccine. Measured with immunoSEQ multiplex PCR; TCRdb has only the in-frame clones, and not every one. This table has about 170,000 clones, about nine tenths appearing once. Specimen: peripheral blood, collected on day 0 of AZD1222 vaccination. The receptor source for this set is an adult in good health.

The chain couples TRBV14 to TRBJ2-1; D may be TRBD1 or TRBD2 (7 bases each). The CDR3 has 16 amino acids. Germline CDR1 SGHDN, CDR2 FVKESK. With 8 bases removed from V and 3 bases from J, the gap between germline ends came to 20 bases. CDR3 loop: CASSRGGRAVYNEQFF. The DNA of the CDR3 is TGTGCCAGCTCCAGGGGGGGGAGGGCCGTCTACAATGAGCAGTTCTTC. Together with reference TRBV14 and TRBJ2-1, the CDR3 gives the full variable domain: EAGVTQFPSHSVIEKGQTVTLRCDPISGHDNLYWYRRVMGKEIKFLLHFVKESKQDESGMPNNRFLAERTGGTYSTLKVQPAELEDSGVYFCASSRGGRAVYNEQFFGPGTRLTVL.

This rearrangement joins TRBV10-1 to TRBJ2-1; the match to TRBD2 covers 10 bases. Germline-derived CDR1 and CDR2 are WNHNN and SYGVQD (reference sequence). This CDR3 is 18 amino acids long. Trimming at V came to 6 bases and at J to 0 bases, leaving 11 bases not matched to a gene. The CDR3 loop reads CASSPPASGSRSYNEQFF. DNA for the CDR3: TGCGCCAGCAGCCCCCCGGCTAGCGGGAGTCGCTCCTACAATGAGCAGTTCTTC.

The chain combines TRBV28 with TRBJ1-2; no clear D gene. The V end was cut by 2 bases, the J end by 4 bases, with 11 bases between. In germline, CDR1 is MDHEN, CDR2 SYDVKM. This CDR3 contains 14 residues. CDR3 loop: CASSLTLDGYGYTF. For the CDR3, the DNA is TGTGCCAGCAGTTTAACCCTCGATGGCTATGGCTACACCTTC.

A few counts support this clone. The chain joins TRBV18 to TRBJ2-7, with TRBD2 matching 8 bases. The germline gives CDR1 KGHSH, CDR2 LQKENI. The CDR3 has 14 residues. The ends lost 4 bases at V and 2 bases at J; junction bases unmatched: 4. The CDR3 loop reads CASSLAGPTYEQYF. CDR3 nucleotides: TGTGCCAGCTCACTAGCGGGACCCACCTACGAGCAGTACTTC.

The chain combines TRBV19 with TRBJ1-2; tentatively, D is TRBD1 (5 bases). V was cut by 0 bases and J by 7 bases, with 15 bases left in between. Germline assignment: CDR1 LNHDA and CDR2 SQIVND (reference sequence). The CDR3 consists of 15 residues. The CDR3 DNA is TGTGCCAGTAGTATAGATCCCCGACAGCCTGGTGGCTACACCTTC. It specifies CASSIDPRQPGGYTF.

CDR3 sequence: CASRAGQGVDLYGYTF. CDR3 in DNA: TGTGCCAGCAGAGCCGGACAGGGAGTAGACCTTTATGGCTACACCTTC. The V gene is TRBV6-6, the J gene TRBJ1-2, with 8 bases lining up with TRBD1. From germline, CDR1 is MNHNY and CDR2 SVGAGI (reference sequence). This CDR3 comprises 16 residues. V was pared by 6 bases and J by 5 bases, with 14 bases of the junction left unmatched.

This clone came up a few times. The genes are TRBV28 and TRBJ1-5; D is undetermined. CDR1 and CDR2 (germline): MDHEN, SYDVKM. V gave up 2 bases and J gave up 7 bases, with 9 bases separating them. This CDR3 is 13 amino acids long. The CDR3, as DNA: TGTGCCAGCAGTTTAGAACGAGGGCAGCCCCAGCATTTT. Translation: CASSLERGQPQHF.

The V gene is TRBV11-2, the J gene TRBJ2-7; the D gene is possibly TRBD2 (6 bases). The germline gives CDR1 SGHAT, CDR2 FQNNGV. V lost 4 bases, J lost 5 bases, and 21 bases lay in between. The CDR3 is made up of 16 amino acids. The CDR3: CASSYGTHRGGNEQYF. CDR3 in DNA: TGTGCCAGCAGCTACGGGACTCATCGTGGGGGGAACGAGCAGTACTTC.

V gene TRBV7-3 combines with J gene TRBJ2-5; no firm D call. This CDR3 contains 14 residues. V lost 0 bases, J lost 2 bases, and 7 bases lay in between. Germline CDR1 and CDR2: SGHTA and FQGTGA. CDR3: CASSLTPLQETQYF. DNA for the CDR3: TGTGCCAGCAGCTTAACCCCTCTTCAAGAGACCCAGTACTTC.

DNA of the CDR3: TGTGCCAGCAGCTTGGGGCAGGGAATCTACTATGGCTACACCTTC. Residues: CASSLGQGIYYGYTF. The chain combines TRBV5-4 with TRBJ1-2; maybe TRBD1 (5 bases). Trimming removed 0 bases at V and 3 bases at J, with 12 bases between. The CDR3 is made up of 15 amino acids. Germline CDR1 SGHNT, CDR2 YYREEE (reference sequence).

This clone was recorded a few times. Different DNA sequences within this sample yield the same CDR3. The rearrangement uses TRBV6-1 and TRBJ2-7; unclear D gene. V lost 2 bases to trimming and J lost 4 bases, with 6 bases between them. The germline V gene has CDR1 MNHNS and CDR2 SASEGT. This CDR3 contains 12 residues. The CDR3 reads CASSELRYEQYF. The CDR3 DNA follows: TGTGCCAGCAGTGAACTACGTTACGAGCAGTACTTC.

This chain links TRBV5-6 with TRBJ2-1, with 8 bases aligning to TRBD2. Germline V CDR1 and CDR2: SGHDT, YYEEEE. The CDR3 runs to 15 residues. Unmatched junction bases numbered 6, after V lost 0 bases and J lost 7 bases. The CDR3 nucleotides read TGTGCCAGCAGCTTGGGCGGGAGGCCCCGGAATGAGCAGTTCTTC. Amino acids: CASSLGGRPRNEQFF.

The rearrangement uses TRBV25-1 and TRBJ2-3; D could derive from TRBD1 or TRBD2 (5 bases each). V was clipped by 3 bases and J by 1 base, with 11 bases between them. The V gene's germline CDR1 is MGHDK and CDR2 SYGVNS. The CDR3 loop spans 15 amino acids. CDR3 loop: CASSDRGSGTDTQYF. CDR3 coding DNA: TGTGCCAGCAGTGATCGGGGCTCGGGCACAGATACGCAGTATTTT.

This chain uses TRBV19 with TRBJ1-4; 7 bases fit TRBD1. This CDR3 is 14 amino acids long. Germline V gives CDR1 LNHDA, CDR2 SQIVND (reference sequence). V was clipped by 6 bases and J by 6 bases; unmatched bases: 7. CDR3 sequence reads: CASSPTGLDEKLFF. DNA of the CDR3: TGTGCCAGTAGCCCGACAGGGCTGGATGAAAAACTGTTTTTT.

This chain uses TRBV7-3 with TRBJ1-1; D unclear. The CDR3 extends over 16 amino acids. Germline V gene lookup returns CDR1 SGHTA and CDR2 FQGTGA. Trimming cost V 0 bases and J 2 bases, with 13 bases left between them. CDR3 sequence reads: CASSLTPTLLNTEAFF. CDR3 coding DNA: TGTGCCAGCAGCTTAACTCCGACCCTCCTAAACACTGAAGCTTTCTTT.

This clone came up a few times. The chain couples TRBV3-1 (or the pseudogene TRBV3-2) to TRBJ1-1; D call uncertain. The CDR3 is made up of 12 amino acids. Trimming removed 0 bases from V and 8 bases from J, with 7 bases in between. Per germline, CDR1 LGHDT and CDR2 YNNKEL (reference sequence). This CDR3 is CASSQDEREAFF. The CDR3 DNA reads as TGTGCCAGCAGCCAAGATGAGAGGGAAGCTTTCTTT.

This clone has a handful of counts. The CDR3 is CASSLGTSTDTQYF. The DNA of the CDR3 is TGTGCCAGCAGCTTGGGTACTAGCACAGATACGCAGTATTTT. The chain combines TRBV7-3 with TRBJ2-3; D is undetermined. Trimming took 3 bases from V and 0 from J, leaving 7 bases between them. CDR1 is SGHTA and CDR2 is FQGTGA in the germline V gene. There are 14 residues in the CDR3.

The chain is built from TRBV27 and TRBJ1-2; D unresolved. Trimming cost V 6 bases and J 7 bases, with 9 bases left between them. The CDR3 totals 11 residues. In germline, CDR1 is MNHEY, CDR2 SMNVEV (reference sequence). As DNA, the CDR3 is TGTGCCAGCAGCGAGGGATCTGGCTACACCTTC. Translated: CASSEGSGYTF.

This clone was seen once. This rearrangement joins TRBV10-3 to TRBJ1-1; 9 bases line up with TRBD1. The germline V gene encodes CDR1 ENHRY and CDR2 SYGVKD. CDR3 length: 17 residues. V was clipped by 4 bases and J by 2 bases; unmatched bases: 11. CDR3 nucleotide sequence: TGTGCCATCAGTGCGGGACAGGGTTCTTGGTCTAACACTGAAGCTTTCTTT. Protein product: CAISAGQGSWSNTEAFF.

This chain links TRBV12-3 or TRBV12-4 with TRBJ2-7; no clear D. The CDR3 is 11 residues long. Trimming stripped 5 bases from V and 6 bases from J, with 8 bases between. Here the CDR3 DNA reads TGTGCCAGCAGTGTTTACCGCGAGCAGTACTTC. Its translation: CASSVYREQYF.

This chain uses TRBV4-1 with TRBJ1-2; D ambiguous. CDR3 length equals 16 residues. The V end lost 3 bases, the J end lost 0 bases, and 14 bases lay between the germline ends. Per germline, CDR1 MGHRA and CDR2 YSYEKL. DNA of the CDR3: TGCGCCAGCAGCCAGCGAAGTACATCCACTAACTATGGCTACACCTTC. Protein product: CASSQRSTSTNYGYTF.

This clone was recorded only once. The genes are TRBV5-1 and TRBJ1-3; TRBD1 is a possible D gene (5 bases). The length of the CDR3 is 14 residues. CDR1 SGHRS and CDR2 YFSETQ come from the germline V gene. Trimming took off 4 bases at V and 8 bases at J, with 16 bases between the two ends. CDR3: CASSPGAGRDTIYF. CDR3 coding DNA: TGCGCCAGCAGCCCCGGCGCAGGGCGGGACACCATATATTTT.

The chain is built from TRBV2 and TRBJ2-7; 7 nucleotides line up with TRBD1. The length of the CDR3 is 14 residues. Germline loops: CDR1 SNHLY, CDR2 FYNNEI. The junction had 4 bases not matched to a gene; V was cut back by 5 bases and J by 0 bases. Here the CDR3 reads CASSMTGSSYEQYF. CDR3 sequence (DNA): TGTGCCAGCAGTATGACAGGGAGCTCCTACGAGCAGTACTTC.

The chain carries TRBV5-1 and TRBJ1-3, with no clear D. V dropped 0 bases and J dropped 0 bases, with 7 bases sitting between them. Germline assignment: CDR1 SGHRS and CDR2 YFSETQ. The CDR3 is 15 residues long. CDR3 DNA sequence: TGCGCCAGCAGCTTGGCCGCCAGCTCTGGAAACACCATATATTTT. Residues: CASSLAASSGNTIYF.

The rearrangement uses TRBV18 and TRBJ2-1; D call uncertain. The CDR3 extends over 13 amino acids. Trimming took 2 bases from V and 4 from J, leaving 6 bases between them. Germline CDR1 and CDR2: KGHSH and LQKENI. Here the CDR3 reads CASSPTVYNEQFF. CDR3 bases: TGTGCCAGCTCACCAACAGTATACAATGAGCAGTTCTTC.

The chain has TRBV7-8 and TRBJ2-7; TRBD2 might be the D (6 bases). The V gene's germline CDR1 is SGHVS and CDR2 FQNEAQ. The V end was cut by 0 bases, the J end by 9 bases, with 18 bases between. CDR3 length: 15 amino acids. As DNA, the CDR3 is TGTGCCAGCAGCTTAGCTGGAGGGGCAGTCTCTGTGCAGTACTTC. Residues: CASSLAGGAVSVQYF.

This clone turned up a few times. The CDR3, as DNA: TGTGCCAGCAGCGTAAGATCGGGCGGGGATGAAGCTTTCTTT. Protein: CASSVRSGGDEAFF. V is TRBV9 and J is TRBJ1-1; no reliable D call. V was trimmed by 1 base and J by 7 bases, leaving 14 bases between them. The germline gives CDR1 SGDLS, CDR2 YYNGEE. This CDR3 contains 14 residues.

The chain employs TRBV5-4 and TRBJ1-1; tentatively, D is TRBD1 (6 bases). The CDR3 spans 20 residues. Germline CDR1 reads SGHNT; CDR2 reads YYREEE (reference sequence). Trimming took off 0 bases at V and 0 bases at J, with 24 bases between the two ends. CDR3: CASSLEVLSGGSSLNTEAFF. As DNA, the CDR3 is TGTGCCAGCAGCTTGGAAGTATTATCGGGGGGCAGTTCTCTGAACACTGAAGCTTTCTTT.

The chain combines TRBV19 with TRBJ1-2, with a tentative D call TRBD1 (5 bases). Germline V CDR1 and CDR2: LNHDA, SQIVND (reference sequence). The V and J ends lost 5 bases and 8 bases respectively, with 18 bases between them. There are 14 residues in the CDR3. The CDR3 loop is CASSPTGTPGGYTF. The CDR3 DNA reads TGTGCCAGTAGTCCCACCGGGACCCCTGGAGGCTACACCTTC.

This clone was seen just once. The rearrangement uses TRBV7-2 and TRBJ2-3; 7 bases are shared with TRBD2. This CDR3 region has 15 residues. Unmatched junction bases numbered 9, after V lost 7 bases and J lost 2 bases. CDR1 and CDR2 from the germline V gene are SGHTA and FQGNSA. DNA of the CDR3: TGTGCCAGCACCCGGCGGGGGATGTACACAGATACGCAGTATTTT. Residues: CASTRRGMYTDTQYF.

This chain connects TRBV6-6 to TRBJ1-5, with TRBD1 identical over 7 bases. The CDR3 contains 14 residues. Germline V lookup: CDR1 MNHNY, CDR2 SVGAGI (reference sequence). Trimming took 2 bases from V and 6 from J; bases not matched to a gene: 4. The CDR3: CASSYDRASQPQHF. The CDR3 DNA follows: TGTGCCAGCAGTTACGACAGGGCTTCTCAGCCCCAGCATTTT.